The subject of this entry is one T cell receptor (beta chain). The antigen remains undetermined. Naive CD8+ T cells showed a CD45RO-CCR7+CD27+CD95- phenotype. These data come from a study of CXCR3-negative and CXCR3-positive naive CD8 T cells. UMI-tagged TRB cDNA libraries were built via 5' RACE. TCRdb re-called the 5' RACE reads and catalogs CDR3 proteins one per entry, DNA excluded. The sample data list over 150,000 distinct CDR3 sequences. Whole-study results and caveats: Diversity was high in both naive subsets and much lower in memory cells. In CXCR3-positive naive cells, the TRB CDR3s were more hydrophobic than in CXCR3-negative naive cells. Naive subsets had comparable surface CD5; TCR strength was inferred from TRB CDR3 properties. Naive cells that were CXCR3-negative or CXCR3-positive used TRBV-TRBJ genes alike, while memory cells diverged.

The CDR3 has 13 amino acids. CDR1 is SGHTA, CDR2 FQGNSA, per germline. The TCR sequence derives from a human donor in good health. Some clones in this sample may be carry-over from other donors' samples. The sequenced sample was naive CXCR3+ CD8+ T cells from blood. Subset denoted: CD45RO-CCR7+CD27+CD95- naive CD8+ T cells expressing CXCR3 (TNR3+). The chain joins TRBV7-2 to TRBJ2-7. CDR3 residues: CASRLANIYEQYF.